Below, 4 T cell receptor beta chains from the same sample are listed, as sequenced in a study of CD8 T cells in ankylosing spondylitis. Study-wide findings and caveats: The study identified a TCR beta motif of seven or eight highly homologous variants that appeared characteristic of ankylosing spondylitis blood.

TCRdb re-called the 5' RACE reads with MiXCR, one entry per CDR3 protein. The repertoire holds more than 400,000 distinct CDR3 sequences, with 5.3% as singletons. Their antigens are not known. Sequenced input: blood, either unsorted or a sorted T cell fraction (not recorded which). These receptors were collected from a male donor with ankylosing spondylitis.

This clonotype was detected many times. The CDR3 bases are TGTGCCAGCAGGGAGCGGGTGGGGACCTCCTACGAGCAGTACTTC. Translated, it gives CASRERVGTSYEQYF. The chain recombines TRBV12-3 or TRBV12-4 with TRBJ2-7, with a possible D match to TRBD2 (6 bases). The CDR3 runs to 15 residues. Trimming removed 6 bases at V and 0 bases at J, with 15 bases between.

This clonotype has ten or more counts. V is TRBV20-1 and J is TRBJ1-6; no clear D. The V and J ends lost 2 bases and 7 bases respectively, with 9 bases between them. CDR1 and CDR2 from the germline V gene are DFQATT and SNEGSKA (reference sequence). The length of the CDR3 is 13 residues. CDR3 nucleotide sequence: TGCAGTGCTAGACTGGATCGGAATTCACCCCTCCACTTT. This translates into CSARLDRNSPLHF.

This clonotype was observed at least ten times. The chain couples TRBV5-6 to TRBJ2-7; perhaps D is TRBD1 or TRBD2 (5 bases each). There are 13 residues in the CDR3. Germline V gives CDR1 SGHDT, CDR2 YYEEEE. V was clipped by 7 bases and J by 5 bases, with 16 bases between them. This chain's CDR3 is CASRRGRADEQYF. The CDR3 DNA reads as TGTGCCAGCCGCCGGGGCAGGGCAGACGAGCAGTACTTC. The variable domain in full, with the rest retrieved from reference TRBV5-6 and TRBJ2-7, is DAGVTQSPTHLIKTRGQQVTLRCSPKSGHDTVSWYQQALGQGPQFIFQYYEEEERQRGNFPDRFSGHQFPNYSSELNVNALLLGDSALYLCASRRGRADEQYFGPGTRLTVT.

Many counts were recorded for this clonotype. The chain uses TRBV10-3 and TRBJ1-5; D remains ambiguous. The V gene lost 5 bases and the J gene lost 5 bases, with 10 bases spanning the gap. Per germline, CDR1 ENHRY and CDR2 SYGVKD. The CDR3 sequence is 13 residues long. The CDR3, as DNA: TGTGCCATCAGTTTACAATTGGATCAGCCCCAGCATTTT. Encoded protein: CAISLQLDQPQHF.